This T cell receptor (beta chain) was recovered during a study of blood T cell dynamics during melanoma immunotherapy. Indicated time point: week 3, after first cycle of checkpoint inhibitor. Sequencing was performed with immunoSEQ multiplex PCR; in TCRdb, only in-frame clones are kept and a portion is missing. In the table there are fewer than 4,500 clones, more than 70% of which are singletons. The V gene lost 6 bases and the J gene lost 10 bases, with 10 bases spanning the gap. The CDR3 extends over 11 amino acids. Germline CDR1 MNHNS, CDR2 SASEGT. This TCR came from a human donor with melanoma. The chain combines TRBV6-1 with TRBJ2-1; D not resolved. Specimen: blood, collected from a patient treated with checkpoint blockade. The CDR3 loop reads CASSPFREQFF. The CDR3 DNA reads as TGTGCCAGCAGCCCCTTTAGGGAGCAGTTCTTC.